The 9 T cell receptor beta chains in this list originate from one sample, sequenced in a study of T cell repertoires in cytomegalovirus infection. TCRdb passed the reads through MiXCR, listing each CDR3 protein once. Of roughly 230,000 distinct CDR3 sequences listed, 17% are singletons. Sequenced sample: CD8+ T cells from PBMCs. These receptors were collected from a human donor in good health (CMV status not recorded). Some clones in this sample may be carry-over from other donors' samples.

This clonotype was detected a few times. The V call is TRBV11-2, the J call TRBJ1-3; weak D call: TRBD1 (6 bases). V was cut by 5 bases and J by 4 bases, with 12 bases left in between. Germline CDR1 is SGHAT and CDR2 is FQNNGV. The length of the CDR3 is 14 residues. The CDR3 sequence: CASSPGTPGNTIYF. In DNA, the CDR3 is TGTGCCAGCAGCCCAGGGACACCCGGAAACACCATATATTTT.

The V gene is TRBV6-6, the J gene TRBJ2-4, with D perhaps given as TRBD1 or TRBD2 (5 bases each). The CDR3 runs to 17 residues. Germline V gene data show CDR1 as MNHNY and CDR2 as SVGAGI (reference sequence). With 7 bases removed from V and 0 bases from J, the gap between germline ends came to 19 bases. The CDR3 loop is CASISSLRDRAKNIQYF. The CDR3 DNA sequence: TGTGCCAGCATATCATCCCTCCGGGACCGAGCCAAAAACATTCAGTACTTC.

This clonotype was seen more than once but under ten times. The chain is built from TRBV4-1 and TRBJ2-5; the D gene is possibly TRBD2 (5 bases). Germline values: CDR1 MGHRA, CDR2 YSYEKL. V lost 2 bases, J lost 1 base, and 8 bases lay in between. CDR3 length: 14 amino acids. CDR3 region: CASSQPTIQETQYF. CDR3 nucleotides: TGCGCCAGCAGCCAACCGACTATCCAAGAGACCCAGTACTTC.

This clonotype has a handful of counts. The CDR3: CSVKTPDYNEQFF. The DNA of the CDR3 is TGCAGCGTTAAAACCCCCGACTACAATGAGCAGTTCTTC. The chain links TRBV29-1 to TRBJ2-1; D unclear. The germline V and J ends were trimmed by 5 bases and 3 bases, with 11 bases remaining between them. Germline V gene data show CDR1 as SQVTM and CDR2 as ANQGSEA. The CDR3 covers 13 residues.

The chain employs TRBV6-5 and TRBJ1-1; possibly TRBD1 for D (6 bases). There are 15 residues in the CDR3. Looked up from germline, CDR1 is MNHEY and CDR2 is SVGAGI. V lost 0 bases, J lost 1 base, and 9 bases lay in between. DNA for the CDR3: TGTGCCAGCAGTTACTCGAGGGGGAGGAACACTGAAGCTTTCTTT. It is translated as CASSYSRGRNTEAFF.

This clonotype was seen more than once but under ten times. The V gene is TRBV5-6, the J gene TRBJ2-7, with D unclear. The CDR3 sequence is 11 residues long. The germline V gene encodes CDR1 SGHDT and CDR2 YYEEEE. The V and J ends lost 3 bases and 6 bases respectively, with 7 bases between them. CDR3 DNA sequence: TGTGCCAGCAGCTCGATACGCGAGCAGTACTTC. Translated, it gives CASSSIREQYF. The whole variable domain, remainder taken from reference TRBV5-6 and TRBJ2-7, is DAGVTQSPTHLIKTRGQQVTLRCSPKSGHDTVSWYQQALGQGPQFIFQYYEEEERQRGNFPDRFSGHQFPNYSSELNVNALLLGDSALYLCASSSIREQYFGPGTRLTVT.

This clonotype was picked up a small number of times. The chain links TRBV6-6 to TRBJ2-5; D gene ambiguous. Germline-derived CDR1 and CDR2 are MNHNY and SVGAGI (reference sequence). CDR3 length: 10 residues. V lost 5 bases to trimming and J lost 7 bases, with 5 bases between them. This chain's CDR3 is CASSKGTQYF. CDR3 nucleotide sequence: TGTGCCAGCAGTAAAGGGACCCAGTACTTC.

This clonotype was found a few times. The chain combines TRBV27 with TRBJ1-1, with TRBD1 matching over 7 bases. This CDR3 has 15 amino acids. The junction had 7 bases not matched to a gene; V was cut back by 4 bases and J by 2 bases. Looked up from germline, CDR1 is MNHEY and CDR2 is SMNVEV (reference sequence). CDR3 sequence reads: CASSSRRQGNTEAFF. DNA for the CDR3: TGTGCCAGCAGTTCCCGCCGACAGGGAAACACTGAAGCTTTCTTT.

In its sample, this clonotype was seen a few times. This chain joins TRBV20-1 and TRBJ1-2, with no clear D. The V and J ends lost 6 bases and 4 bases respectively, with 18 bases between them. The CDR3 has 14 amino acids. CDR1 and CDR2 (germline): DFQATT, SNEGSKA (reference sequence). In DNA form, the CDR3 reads TGCAGTGCCTTGGCCACCGAACACGGCTATGGCTACACCTTC. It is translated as CSALATEHGYGYTF.